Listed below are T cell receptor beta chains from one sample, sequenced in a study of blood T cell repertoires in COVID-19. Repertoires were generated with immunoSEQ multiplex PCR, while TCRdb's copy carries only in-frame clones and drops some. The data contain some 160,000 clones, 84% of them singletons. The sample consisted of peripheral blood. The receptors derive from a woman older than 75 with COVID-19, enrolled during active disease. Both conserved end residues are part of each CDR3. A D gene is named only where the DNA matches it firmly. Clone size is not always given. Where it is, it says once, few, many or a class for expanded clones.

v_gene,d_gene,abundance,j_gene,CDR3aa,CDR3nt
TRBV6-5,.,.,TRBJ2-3,CASTVPGSYTQYF,TGTGCCAGCACGGTGCCCGGGTCATATACGCAGTATTTT
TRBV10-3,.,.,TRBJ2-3,CAISEQRSTDTQYF,TGTGCCATCAGTGAGCAGCGCAGCACAGATACGCAGTATTTT
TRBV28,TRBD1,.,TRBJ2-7,CASSSQGARTHEQYF,TGTGCCAGCAGTTCCCAGGGGGCGCGGACCCACGAGCAGTACTTC
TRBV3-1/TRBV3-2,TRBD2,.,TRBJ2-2,CASSQTSGRSAGELFF,TGTGCCAGCAGCCAGACTAGCGGGAGATCGGCCGGGGAGCTGTTTTTT
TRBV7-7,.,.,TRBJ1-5,CAPDPRTRTAPAF,TGTGCCCCCGACCCACGTACAAGAACAGCCCCAGCATTT
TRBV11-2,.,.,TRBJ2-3,CASSIRDWIDTDTQYF,TGTGCCAGCAGCATCCGGGACTGGATCGACACAGATACGCAGTATTTT
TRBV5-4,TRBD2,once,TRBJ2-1,CASSPSGDSYNEQFF,TGTGCCAGCAGCCCTAGCGGCGACTCCTACAATGAGCAGTTCTTC
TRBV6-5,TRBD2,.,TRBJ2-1,CASRLSGGAIEQFF,TGTGCCAGCCGTTTAAGCGGGGGGGCCATTGAGCAGTTCTTC
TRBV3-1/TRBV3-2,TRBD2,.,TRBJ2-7,CASSPMAGGPHEQYF,TGTGCCAGCAGCCCGATGGCGGGAGGGCCCCACGAGCAGTACTTC
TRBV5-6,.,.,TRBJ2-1,CASSFSAAGYNEQFF,TGTGCCAGCAGCTTTAGCGCGGCGGGGTACAATGAGCAGTTCTTC
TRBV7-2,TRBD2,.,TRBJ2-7,CASSFREGAYEQYF,TGTGCCAGCAGCTTTCGGGAGGGTGCCTACGAGCAGTACTTC
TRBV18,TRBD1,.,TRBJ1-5,CASSPGQGAWGNQPQHF,TGTGCCAGCTCACCGGGACAGGGGGCATGGGGCAATCAGCCCCAGCATTTT
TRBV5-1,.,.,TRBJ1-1,CASSMDGNTEAFF,TGCGCCAGCAGCATGGACGGTAACACTGAAGCTTTCTTT
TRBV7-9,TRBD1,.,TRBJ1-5,CASSFTGDQPQHF,TGTGCCAGCAGCTTTACAGGGGATCAGCCCCAGCATTTT
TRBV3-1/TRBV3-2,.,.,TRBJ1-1,CASQGRNTEAFF,TGTGCCAGTCAGGGGAGGAACACTGAAGCTTTCTTT
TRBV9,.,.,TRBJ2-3,CASSYSGTDTQYF,TGTGCCAGCAGCTATAGTGGCACAGATACGCAGTATTTT
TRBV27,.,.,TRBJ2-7,CASRFREVHEQYF,TGTGCCAGCAGGTTCAGGGAGGTCCACGAGCAGTACTTC
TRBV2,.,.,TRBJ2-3,CASSENTDTQYF,TGTGCCAGCAGCGAGAACACAGATACGCAGTATTTT
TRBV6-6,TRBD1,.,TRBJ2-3,CASSYGTATDTQYF,TGTGCCAGCAGTTACGGGACAGCCACAGATACGCAGTATTTT
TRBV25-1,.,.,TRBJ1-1,CASAISQGKAFF,TGTGCCAGCGCTATATCACAGGGAAAAGCTTTCTTT
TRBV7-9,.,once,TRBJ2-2,CASSLRRGQNTGELFF,TGTGCCAGCAGCTTAAGACGGGGTCAAAACACCGGGGAGCTGTTTTTT
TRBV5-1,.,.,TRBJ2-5,CASSLGGRETQYF,TGCGCCAGCAGCTTGGGAGGGAGAGAGACCCAGTACTTC
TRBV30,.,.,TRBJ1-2,CAWKEGLFLSGYTF,TGTGCCTGGAAGGAAGGACTGTTCCTAAGTGGCTACACCTTC
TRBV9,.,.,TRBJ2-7,CASSVAGDGYEQYF,TGTGCCAGCAGCGTAGCGGGAGATGGCTACGAGCAGTACTTC
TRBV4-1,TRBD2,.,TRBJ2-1,CASSALGTSINEQFF,TGCGCCAGCAGCGCGTTGGGGACTAGCATCAATGAGCAGTTCTTC
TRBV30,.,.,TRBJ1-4,CALHRVSTNEKLFF,TGTGCCCTCCACAGGGTTTCTACTAATGAAAAACTGTTTTTT
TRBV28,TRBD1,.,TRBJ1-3,CASRPGTAGNTIYF,TGTGCCAGCAGGCCCGGGACAGCCGGAAACACCATATATTTT
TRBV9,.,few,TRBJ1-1,CASSVAAGNTEAFF,TGTGCCAGCAGCGTAGCTGCCGGGAACACTGAAGCTTTCTTT
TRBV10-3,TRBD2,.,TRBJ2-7,CAISSGAHEQYF,TGTGCCATCTCTAGCGGGGCCCACGAGCAGTACTTC
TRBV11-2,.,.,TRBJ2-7,CASSLTPYEQYF,TGTGCCAGCAGCTTGACACCTTACGAGCAGTACTTC
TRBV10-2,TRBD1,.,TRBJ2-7,CASARGDRVSEQYF,TGCGCCAGCGCCAGAGGGGACAGGGTATCCGAGCAGTACTTC
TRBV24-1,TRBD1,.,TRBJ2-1,CATSDRTGLGNEQFF,TGTGCCACCAGTGACAGGACAGGCCTAGGCAATGAGCAGTTCTTC
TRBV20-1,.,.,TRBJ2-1,CSARLDGEQFF,TGCAGTGCAAGACTAGACGGTGAGCAGTTCTTC
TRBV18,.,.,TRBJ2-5,CASSPIVNTQETQYF,TGTGCCAGCTCACCAATAGTAAATACCCAAGAGACCCAGTACTTC
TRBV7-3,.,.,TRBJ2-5,CASSTGNPSAQYF,TGTGCCAGCAGCACGGGAAACCCTAGCGCCCAGTACTTC
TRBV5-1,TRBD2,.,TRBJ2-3,CASTLAGEPGTQYF,TGCGCCAGCACGCTAGCGGGGGAACCCGGTACGCAGTATTTT
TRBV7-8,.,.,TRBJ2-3,CASRTRDTTDTQYF,TGTGCCAGCAGGACCCGGGATACCACAGATACGCAGTATTTT
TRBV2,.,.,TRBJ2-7,CASSGTSYEQYF,TGTGCCAGCAGTGGGACAAGCTACGAGCAGTACTTC
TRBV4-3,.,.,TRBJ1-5,CASSQDRGGRGNQPQHF,TGCGCCAGCAGCCAAGATAGGGGGGGCCGGGGAAATCAGCCCCAGCATTTT
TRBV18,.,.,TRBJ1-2,CASSDSYGYTF,TGTGCCAGCTCAGACAGCTATGGCTACACCTTC
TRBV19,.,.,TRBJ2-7,CASSIGGEPYEQYF,TGTGCCAGTAGTATAGGCGGGGAACCCTACGAGCAGTACTTC
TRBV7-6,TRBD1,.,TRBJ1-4,CASSLGGTVNEKLFF,TGTGCCAGCAGCTTAGGGGGGACAGTAAATGAAAAACTGTTTTTT
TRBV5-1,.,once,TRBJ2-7,CASSLQGISYEQYF,TGCGCCAGCAGCCTACAGGGAATCTCCTACGAGCAGTACTTC
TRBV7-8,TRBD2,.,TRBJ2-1,CASSLGIAGSSYNEQFF,TGTGCCAGCAGCTTAGGCATAGCGGGGTCCTCCTACAATGAGCAGTTCTTC
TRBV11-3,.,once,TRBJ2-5,CASSREPGETQYF,TGTGCCAGCAGCCGGGAGCCCGGAGAGACCCAGTACTTC
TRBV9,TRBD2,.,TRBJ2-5,CASSGGRGTETQYF,TGTGCCAGCAGCGGCGGGAGAGGTACAGAGACCCAGTACTTC
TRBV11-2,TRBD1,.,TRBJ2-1,CASSLPTGITGGDEQFF,TGTGCCAGCAGCTTACCCACGGGGATAACAGGGGGAGATGAGCAGTTCTTC
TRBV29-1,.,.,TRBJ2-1,CSVTGYDEQFF,TGCAGCGTTACAGGGTACGATGAGCAGTTCTTC
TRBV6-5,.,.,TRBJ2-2,CASTSQSRNTGELFF,TGTGCCAGCACCTCACAGTCGCGGAACACCGGGGAGCTGTTTTTT
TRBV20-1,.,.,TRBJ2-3,CSASLAWRAGDTQYF,TGCAGTGCTAGTCTGGCGTGGAGGGCGGGGGATACGCAGTATTTT
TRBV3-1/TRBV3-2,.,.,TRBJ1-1,CASSHGGKDTEAFF,TGTGCCAGCAGCCATGGGGGCAAGGACACTGAAGCTTTCTTT
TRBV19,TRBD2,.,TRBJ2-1,CASRPRGSKYNEQFF,TGTGCCAGTAGACCGCGGGGGTCTAAATACAATGAGCAGTTCTTC
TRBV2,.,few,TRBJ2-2,CASSRAHGNTGELFF,TGTGCCAGCAGTAGAGCCCACGGTAACACCGGGGAGCTGTTTTTT
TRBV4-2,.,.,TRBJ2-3,CASSQDGGLRDTQYF,TGTGCCAGCAGCCAAGACGGCGGACTGCGAGATACGCAGTATTTT
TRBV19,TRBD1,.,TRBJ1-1,CASRYRDRGRNTEAFF,TGTGCCAGTAGGTACCGGGACAGGGGCCGGAACACTGAAGCTTTCTTT
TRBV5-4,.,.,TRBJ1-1,CASSTPGPVGGTEAFF,TGTGCCAGCAGCACTCCGGGTCCCGTCGGGGGCACTGAAGCTTTCTTT
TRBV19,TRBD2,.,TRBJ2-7,CASSQGLAGGYEQYF,TGTGCCAGTAGTCAGGGCCTAGCGGGAGGGTACGAGCAGTACTTC
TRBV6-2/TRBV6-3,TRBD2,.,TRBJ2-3,CASSYSKGSGGPTDTQYF,TGTGCCAGCAGTTACTCGAAGGGTAGCGGGGGGCCCACAGATACGCAGTATTTT
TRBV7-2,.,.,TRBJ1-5,CASRDYGGNQPQHF,TGTGCCAGCAGGGACTATGGGGGCAATCAGCCCCAGCATTTT